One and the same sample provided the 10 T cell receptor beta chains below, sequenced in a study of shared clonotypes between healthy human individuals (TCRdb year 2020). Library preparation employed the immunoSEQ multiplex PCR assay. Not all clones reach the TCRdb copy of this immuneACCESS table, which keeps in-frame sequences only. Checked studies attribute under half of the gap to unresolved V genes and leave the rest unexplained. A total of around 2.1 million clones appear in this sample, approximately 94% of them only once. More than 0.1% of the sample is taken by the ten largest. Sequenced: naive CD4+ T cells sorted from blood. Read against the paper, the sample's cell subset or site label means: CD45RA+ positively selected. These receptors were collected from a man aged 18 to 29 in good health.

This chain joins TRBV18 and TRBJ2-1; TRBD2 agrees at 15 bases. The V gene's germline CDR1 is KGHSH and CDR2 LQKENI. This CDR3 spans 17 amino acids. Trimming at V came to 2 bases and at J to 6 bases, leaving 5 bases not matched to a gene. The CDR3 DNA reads TGTGCCAGCTCACCAACACCGGGACTAGCGGGAGGCAATGAGCAGTTCTTC. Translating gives CASSPTPGLAGGNEQFF.

CDR3 region: CASSFMDRRAFF. CDR3 DNA: TGTGCCAGCAGCTTTATGGATCGGAGGGCTTTCTTT. This sequence joins TRBV7-2 and TRBJ1-1; D is unclear. Germline V lookup: CDR1 SGHTA, CDR2 FQGNSA. CDR3 size: 12 residues. Between the trimmed V and J ends, which lost 3 bases and 11 bases, there was a span of 13 bases.

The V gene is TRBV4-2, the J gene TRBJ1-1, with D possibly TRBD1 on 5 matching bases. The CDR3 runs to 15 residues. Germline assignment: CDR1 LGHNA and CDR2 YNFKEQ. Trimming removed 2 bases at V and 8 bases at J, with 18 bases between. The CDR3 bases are TGTGCCAGCAGCCAATTAGAGGAGTACAGGCCCGAAGCTTTCTTT. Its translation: CASSQLEEYRPEAFF.

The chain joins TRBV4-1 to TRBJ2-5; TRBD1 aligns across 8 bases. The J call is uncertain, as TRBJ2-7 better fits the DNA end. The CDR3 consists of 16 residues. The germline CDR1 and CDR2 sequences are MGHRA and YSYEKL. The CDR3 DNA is TGCGCCAGCAGCCAGGGAGGACAGGGCCCTCCCTACGAGCAGTACTTC. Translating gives CASSQGGQGPPYEQYF.

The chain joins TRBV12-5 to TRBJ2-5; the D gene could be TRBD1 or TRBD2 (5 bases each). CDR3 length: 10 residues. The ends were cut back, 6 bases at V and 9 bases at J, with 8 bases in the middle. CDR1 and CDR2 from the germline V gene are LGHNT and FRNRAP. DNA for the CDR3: TGTGCTAGTGGAAGAGGGGCCCAGTACTTC. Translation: CASGRGAQYF.

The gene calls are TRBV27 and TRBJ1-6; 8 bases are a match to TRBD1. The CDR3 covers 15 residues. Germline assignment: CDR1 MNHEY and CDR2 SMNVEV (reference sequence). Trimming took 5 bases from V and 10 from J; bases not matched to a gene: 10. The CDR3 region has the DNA TGTGCCAGCAGTCTCACGGACAGGGCGGGATCACCCCTCCACTTT. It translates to CASSLTDRAGSPLHF.

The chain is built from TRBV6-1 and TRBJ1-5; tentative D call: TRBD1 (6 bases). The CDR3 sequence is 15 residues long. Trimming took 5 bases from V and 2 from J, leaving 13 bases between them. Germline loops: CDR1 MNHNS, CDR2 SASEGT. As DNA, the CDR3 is TGTGCCAGCAGTCCAGACAGGACGCGCAATCAGCCCCAGCATTTT. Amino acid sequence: CASSPDRTRNQPQHF.

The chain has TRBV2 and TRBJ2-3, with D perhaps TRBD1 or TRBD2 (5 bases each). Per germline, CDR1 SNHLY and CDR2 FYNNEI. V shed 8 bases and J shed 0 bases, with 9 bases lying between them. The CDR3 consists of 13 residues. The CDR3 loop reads CASLRDSTDTQYF. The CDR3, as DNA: TGTGCCAGCCTCCGGGACAGCACAGATACGCAGTATTTT.

CDR3 nucleotides: TGTGCCAGCAGTTTCTCGGGACAGGGGGTCATTCAGCCCCAGCATTTT. This sequence encodes CASSFSGQGVIQPQHF. The chain couples TRBV28 to TRBJ1-5; 11 nucleotides line up with TRBD1. Germline V gives CDR1 MDHEN, CDR2 SYDVKM. This CDR3 is 16 amino acids long. The V gene end was trimmed by 3 bases and the J gene end by 6 bases; junction bases not matched to a gene: 7. Filled out from reference TRBV28 and TRBJ1-5, the complete variable domain reads DVKVTQSSRYLVKRTGEKVFLECVQDMDHENMFWYRQDPGLGLRLIYFSYDVKMKEKGDIPEGYSVSREKKERFSLILESASTNQTSMYLCASSFSGQGVIQPQHFGDGTRLSIL.

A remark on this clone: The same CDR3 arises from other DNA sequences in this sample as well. CDR3 coding DNA: TGTGCCAGCAGTGAACAGGGAGGCACTGAAGCTTTCTTT. Protein sequence: CASSEQGGTEAFF. V gene TRBV6-4 combines with J gene TRBJ1-1, with D possibly TRBD1 on 6 matching bases. Trimming left V 3 bases short and J 4 bases short, with 9 bases between. Germline CDR1 MRHNA, CDR2 SNTAGT. CDR3 length equals 13 residues.